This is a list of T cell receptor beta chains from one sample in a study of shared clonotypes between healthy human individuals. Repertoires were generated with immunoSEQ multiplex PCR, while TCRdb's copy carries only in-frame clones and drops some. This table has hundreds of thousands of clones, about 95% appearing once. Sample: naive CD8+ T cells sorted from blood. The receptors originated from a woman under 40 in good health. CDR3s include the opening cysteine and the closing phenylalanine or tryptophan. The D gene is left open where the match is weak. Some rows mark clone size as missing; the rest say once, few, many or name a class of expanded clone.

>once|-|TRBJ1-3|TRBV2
TGTGCCAGCAGCCCACAAGGAAACACCATATATTTT
CASSPQGNTIYF
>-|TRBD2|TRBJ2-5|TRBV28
TGTGCCAGCAGTCTACTAGCGGGAGGGATGGGGACCCAGTACTTC
CASSLLAGGMGTQYF
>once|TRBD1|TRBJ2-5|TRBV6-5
TGTGCCAGCAGCCCCGGACAGGGGGTAGAGACCCAGTACTTC
CASSPGQGVETQYF
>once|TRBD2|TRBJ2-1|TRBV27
TGTGCCAGCAGGCCGGGACTAGGGAATGAGCAGTTCTTC
CASRPGLGNEQFF
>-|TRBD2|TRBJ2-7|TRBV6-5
TGTGCCAGCAGTTGGGGGGGAGGCTACGAGCAGTACTTC
CASSWGGGYEQYF
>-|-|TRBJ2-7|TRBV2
TGTGCCAGGGCGCAGGCTGAGTTTCACGAGCAGTACTTC
CARAQAEFHEQYF
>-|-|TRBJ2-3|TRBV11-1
TGTGCCAGCAGCTTAGCGGGACCCACAGATACGCAGTATTTT
CASSLAGPTDTQYF
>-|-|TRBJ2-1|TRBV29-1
TGCAGCGTTGAAGATCCCGCGGGGAACAATGAGCAGTTCTTC
CSVEDPAGNNEQFF
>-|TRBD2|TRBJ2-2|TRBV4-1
TGCGCCAGCAGCCAAGCTAGCGGTCCAAGACGGGCCGGGGAGCTGTTTTTT
CASSQASGPRRAGELFF
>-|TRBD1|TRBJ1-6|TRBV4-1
TGCGCCAGCAGCCACACAGGGGGACGGTCACCCCTCCACTTT
CASSHTGGRSPLHF
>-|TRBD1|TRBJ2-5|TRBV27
TGTGCCAGCAGTTCAGGACAGGGGAGTGCAGAGACCCAGTACTTC
CASSSGQGSAETQYF
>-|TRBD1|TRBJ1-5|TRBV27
TGTGCCAGCAGTGGACAGGGCATTCATCAGCCCCAGCATTTT
CASSGQGIHQPQHF
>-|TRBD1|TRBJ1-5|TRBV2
TGTGCCAGCAGTGAGCCGGACAGGGAAGGTGGGAATCAGCCCCAGCATTTT
CASSEPDREGGNQPQHF
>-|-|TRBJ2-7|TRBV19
TGTGCCAGTAGAGACTACTCGGGCGGCTACGAGCAGTACTTC
CASRDYSGGYEQYF
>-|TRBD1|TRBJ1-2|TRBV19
TGTGCCAGCGCCGGGACAGTCTATGGCTACACCTTC
CASAGTVYGYTF
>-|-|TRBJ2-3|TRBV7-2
TGTGCCAGCAGCTTAGAGTGGGGTCCGGAGCGCACAGATACGCAGTATTTT
CASSLEWGPERTDTQYF
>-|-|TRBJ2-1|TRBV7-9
TGTGCCAGCAGCACAACTAGGGAGCAGTTCTTC
CASSTTREQFF
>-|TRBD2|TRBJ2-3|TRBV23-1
TGCGCCAGCACGGGACTAGCGGGATTAGATTGGCAGTATTTT
CASTGLAGLDWQYF
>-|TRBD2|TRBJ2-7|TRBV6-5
TGTGCCAGCAGCCCACTAGCGGGAGGCTCCTACGAGCAGTACTTC
CASSPLAGGSYEQYF
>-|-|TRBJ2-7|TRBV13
TGTGCCAGCAGCTTGGGCCTTAACTACGAGCAGTACTTC
CASSLGLNYEQYF
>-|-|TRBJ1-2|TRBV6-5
TGTGCCAGCGCTGGGACAATGGGGGACTATGGCTACACCTTC
CASAGTMGDYGYTF
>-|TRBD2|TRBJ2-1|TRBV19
TGTGCCAGTAGTATACGGACTAGCGTCGATGAGCAGTTCTTC
CASSIRTSVDEQFF
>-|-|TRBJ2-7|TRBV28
TGTGCCAGCAGTTTAAGGGACGTACACTACGAGCAGTACTTC
CASSLRDVHYEQYF
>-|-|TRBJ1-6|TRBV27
TGTGCAGCAGGTGAGGGTGCTTCACCCCTCCACTTT
CAAGEGASPLHF
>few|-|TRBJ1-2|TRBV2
TGTGCCAGCGGAGAGCAATATGGCTACACCTTC
CASGEQYGYTF
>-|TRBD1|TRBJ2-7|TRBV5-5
TGTGCCAGCAGCGATGGACAGGGTGGGCCCTACGAGCAGTACTTC
CASSDGQGGPYEQYF
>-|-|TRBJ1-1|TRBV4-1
TGCGCCAGCAGCCAAGATGCCGGGGGTGAAGCTTTCTTT
CASSQDAGGEAFF
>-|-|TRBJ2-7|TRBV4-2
TGTGCCAGCAGCCAAGAATTCACGAGCTCCTACGAGCAGTACTTC
CASSQEFTSSYEQYF
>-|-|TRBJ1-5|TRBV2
TGTGCCAGCAGTGGATTGGGGTTCAATCAGCCCCAGCATTTT
CASSGLGFNQPQHF
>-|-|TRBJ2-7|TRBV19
TGTGCCACCGAACCTGGGGACGGGTCCTACGAGCAGTACTTC
CATEPGDGSYEQYF
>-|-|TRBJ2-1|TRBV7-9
TGTGCCAGTGAAGGCTTGCCGTACAATGAGCAGTTCTTC
CASEGLPYNEQFF
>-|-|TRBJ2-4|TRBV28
TGTGCCAGCAGTACTCCCGGGTACATTCAGTACTTC
CASSTPGYIQYF
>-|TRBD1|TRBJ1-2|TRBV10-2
TGCGCCAGCAGTGAGGCTGGACAGGGACGGGGCTACACCTTC
CASSEAGQGRGYTF
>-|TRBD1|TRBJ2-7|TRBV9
TGTGCCAGCAGCGGATCGGACAGGGGGCAGTCCTACGAGCAGTACTTC
CASSGSDRGQSYEQYF
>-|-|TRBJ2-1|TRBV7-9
TGTGCCAGCAGCCCCAGGGCGTCCAACAATGAGCAGTTCTTC
CASSPRASNNEQFF
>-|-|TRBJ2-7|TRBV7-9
TGTGCCAGCAGCTCACGACACCACGAGCAGTACTTC
CASSSRHHEQYF
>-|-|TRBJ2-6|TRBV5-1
TGCGCCAGCAGCCGACTCTCGGGACAAATCTCTGGGGCCAACGTCCTGACTTTC
CASSRLSGQISGANVLTF
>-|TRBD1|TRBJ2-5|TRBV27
TGTGCCACGTCAGGGACAGGGCAAGAGACCCAGTACTTC
CATSGTGQETQYF
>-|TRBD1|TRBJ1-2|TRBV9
TGTGCCAGCAGCGCAGGGGGCTACGATGGCTACACCTTC
CASSAGGYDGYTF
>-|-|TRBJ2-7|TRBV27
TGTGCCAGCAGTCTGGGGTCCCACGAGCAGTACTTC
CASSLGSHEQYF
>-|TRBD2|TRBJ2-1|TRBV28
TGTGCCAGCAGTCGGGAGGAGCCGTTCTTC
CASSREEPFF
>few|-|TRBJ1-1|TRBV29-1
TGCAGCGTTCCAGGCGACACTGAAGCTTTCTTT
CSVPGDTEAFF
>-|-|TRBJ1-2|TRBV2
TGTGCCAGCAGTGTTTGGACAGAAAGTGGCTACACCTTC
CASSVWTESGYTF
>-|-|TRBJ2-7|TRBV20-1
TGCAGTGCCCAATGGGGGGACGAGCAGTACTTC
CSAQWGDEQYF